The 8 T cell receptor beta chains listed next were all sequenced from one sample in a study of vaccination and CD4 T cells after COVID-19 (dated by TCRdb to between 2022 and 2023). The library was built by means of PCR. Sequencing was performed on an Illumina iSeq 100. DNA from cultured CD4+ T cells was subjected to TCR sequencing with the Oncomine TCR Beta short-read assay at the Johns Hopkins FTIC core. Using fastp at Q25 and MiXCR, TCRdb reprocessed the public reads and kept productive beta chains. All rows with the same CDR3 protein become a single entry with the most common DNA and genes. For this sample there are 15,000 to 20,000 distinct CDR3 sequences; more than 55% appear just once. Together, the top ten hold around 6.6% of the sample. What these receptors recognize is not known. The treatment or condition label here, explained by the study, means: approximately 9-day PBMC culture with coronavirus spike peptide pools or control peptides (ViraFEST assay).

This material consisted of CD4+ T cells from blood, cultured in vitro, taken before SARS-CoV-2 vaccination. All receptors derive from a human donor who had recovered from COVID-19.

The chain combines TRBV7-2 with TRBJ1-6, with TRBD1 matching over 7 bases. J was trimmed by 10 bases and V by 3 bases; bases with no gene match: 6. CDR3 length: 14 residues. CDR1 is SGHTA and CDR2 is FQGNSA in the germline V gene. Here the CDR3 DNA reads TGTGCCAGCAGCTTCAGACAGGGAGACTCACCCCTCCACTTT. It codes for CASSFRQGDSPLHF.

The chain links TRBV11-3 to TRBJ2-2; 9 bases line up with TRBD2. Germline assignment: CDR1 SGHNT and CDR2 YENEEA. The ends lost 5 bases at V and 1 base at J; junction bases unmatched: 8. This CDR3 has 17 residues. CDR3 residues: CASSPVAGAGNTGELFF. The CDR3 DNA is TGTGCCAGCAGCCCGGTAGCGGGAGCGGGGAACACCGGGGAGCTGTTTTTT.

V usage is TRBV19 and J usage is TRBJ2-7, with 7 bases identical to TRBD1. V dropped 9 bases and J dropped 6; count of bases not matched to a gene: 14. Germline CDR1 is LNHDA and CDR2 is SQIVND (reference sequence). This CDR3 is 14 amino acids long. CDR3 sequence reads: CARRDPRTGFEQYF. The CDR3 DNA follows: TGTGCCAGAAGGGATCCACGGACAGGTTTCGAGCAGTACTTC.

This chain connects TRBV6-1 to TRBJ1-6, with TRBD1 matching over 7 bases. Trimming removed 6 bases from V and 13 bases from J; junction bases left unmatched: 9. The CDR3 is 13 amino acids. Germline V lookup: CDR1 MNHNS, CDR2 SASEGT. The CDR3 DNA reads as TGTGCCAGCAGGACTACAGGGGCCGCGCCCCTCCACTTT. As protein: CASRTTGAAPLHF.

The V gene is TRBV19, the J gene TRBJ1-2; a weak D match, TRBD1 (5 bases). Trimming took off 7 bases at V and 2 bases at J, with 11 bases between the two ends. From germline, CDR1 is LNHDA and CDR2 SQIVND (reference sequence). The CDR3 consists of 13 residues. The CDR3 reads CASTPGLNYGYTF. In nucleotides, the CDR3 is TGTGCCAGTACCCCAGGGCTCAACTATGGCTACACCTTC.

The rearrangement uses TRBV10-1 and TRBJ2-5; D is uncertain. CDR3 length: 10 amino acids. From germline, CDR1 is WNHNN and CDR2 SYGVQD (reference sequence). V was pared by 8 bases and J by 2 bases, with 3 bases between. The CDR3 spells CASAQETQYF. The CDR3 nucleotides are TGCGCCAGCGCACAAGAGACCCAGTACTTC.

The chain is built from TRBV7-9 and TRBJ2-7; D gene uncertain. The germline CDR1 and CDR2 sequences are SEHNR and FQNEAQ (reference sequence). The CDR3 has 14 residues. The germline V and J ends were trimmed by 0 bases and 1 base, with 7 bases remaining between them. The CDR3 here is CASSLAGISYEQYF. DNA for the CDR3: TGTGCCAGCAGCTTAGCAGGGATATCCTACGAGCAGTACTTC.

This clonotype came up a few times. The CDR3, as DNA: TGTGCCAGCAGCCAAGAAGTGTGGGGGAGCTCCTACGAGCAGTACTTC. Protein: CASSQEVWGSSYEQYF. The chain combines TRBV4-2 with TRBJ2-7; D tentatively reads TRBD1 or TRBD2 (5 bases each). CDR3 length equals 16 residues. Germline CDR1 and CDR2: LGHNA and YNFKEQ. Trimming cost V 0 bases and J 0 bases, with 12 bases left between them.